The 9 T cell receptor beta chains presented below share a single source sample, sequenced in a study of blood T cell repertoires in COVID-19. Clones were read by immunoSEQ multiplex PCR, and TCRdb kept only the in-frame ones, dropping some. This table holds 100,000 or so clones, roughly 79% found once. The sequencing input was peripheral blood. The receptors here all came from a man in his 70s with active or convalescent COVID-19.

The CDR3 DNA follows: TGTGCCAGCAGCTTGGGGCAGGAAACCTACGAGCAGTACTTC. It codes for CASSLGQETYEQYF. The chain couples TRBV11-2 to TRBJ2-7, with D perhaps TRBD1 (5 bases). The CDR3 covers 14 residues. The germline V and J ends were trimmed by 3 bases and 2 bases, with 11 bases remaining between them. Germline V CDR1 and CDR2: SGHAT, FQNNGV.

The chain links TRBV2 to TRBJ2-6; 7 bases agree with TRBD1. The CDR3 covers 15 residues. Germline lookup yields CDR1 SNHLY and CDR2 FYNNEI. V lost 6 bases and J lost 6; bases outside the gene matches: 8. The CDR3 protein is CASSEQGLLANVLTF. CDR3 DNA: TGTGCCAGCAGCGAACAGGGGCTGTTGGCCAACGTCCTGACTTTC.

The chain joins TRBV7-8 to TRBJ1-2; 7 bases agree with TRBD1. Germline CDR1 reads SGHVS; CDR2 reads FQNEAQ. The CDR3 is 15 residues long. V lost 0 bases to trimming and J lost 0 bases; unmatched junction nucleotides: 1. The CDR3, as DNA: TGTGCCAGCAGCTTAGCGGGGACAGCTAACTATGGCTACACCTTC. The encoded protein is CASSLAGTANYGYTF.

CDR3 residues: CASSGRQNNSPLHF. CDR3 sequence (DNA): TGTGCCAGCAGTGGTAGACAGAATAATTCACCCCTCCACTTT. J is TRBJ1-6 and V is TRBV2; perhaps TRBD1 as D (5 bases). Germline V gene lookup returns CDR1 SNHLY and CDR2 FYNNEI. The CDR3 contains 14 residues. V was cut by 4 bases and J by 5 bases, with 9 bases left in between.

The chain employs TRBV7-2 and TRBJ1-1; unclear D gene. The germline CDR1 and CDR2 sequences are SGHTA and FQGNSA. Between the trimmed V and J ends, which lost 3 bases and 9 bases, there was a span of 11 bases. The CDR3 is made up of 12 amino acids. The CDR3 coding sequence is TGTGCCAGCAGCTTGGGAGGGTTCCAAGCTTTCTTT. Translated, it gives CASSLGGFQAFF.

V usage is TRBV13 and J usage is TRBJ2-4; D is undetermined. The CDR3 sequence is 15 residues long. V was clipped by 4 bases and J by 5 bases, with 15 bases between them. Germline lookup yields CDR1 PRHDT and CDR2 FYEKMQ (reference sequence). CDR3 in DNA: TGTGCCAGCAGCTATAGCCTTCCGGCGGAAAACATTCAGTACTTC. This encodes CASSYSLPAENIQYF.

The chain recombines TRBV24-1 with TRBJ2-1; 8 bases are a match to TRBD2. The J segment lost 3 bases and the V segment lost 5 bases, leaving 8 bases of the junction unmatched. This CDR3 is 16 amino acids long. Germline V gene data show CDR1 as KGHDR and CDR2 as SFDVKD. CDR3 loop: CATSGGREGLYNEQFF. CDR3 DNA: TGTGCCACCAGTGGGGGACGGGAGGGCCTCTACAATGAGCAGTTCTTC.

The chain recombines TRBV1 with TRBJ1-3; TRBD1, the D gene given by the table, was not confirmed from the DNA. TRBV1 is flagged as a pseudogene. This CDR3 comprises 16 residues. The chain's CDR3 is CTSSQDPGRTGNTIYF. The CDR3 coding sequence is TGCACCAGCAGCCAAGATCCTGGCAGAACTGGAAACACCATATATTTT.

This clone was found many times. The chain links TRBV5-5 to TRBJ1-6; D remains unclear. CDR3 length: 13 amino acids. CDR1 and CDR2 (germline): SGHKS, YYEKEE (reference sequence). The V and J ends lost 3 bases and 4 bases respectively, with 5 bases between them. CDR3 DNA: TGTGCCAGCAGCTCTGCGTATAATTCACCCCTCCACTTT. Amino acid sequence: CASSSAYNSPLHF.